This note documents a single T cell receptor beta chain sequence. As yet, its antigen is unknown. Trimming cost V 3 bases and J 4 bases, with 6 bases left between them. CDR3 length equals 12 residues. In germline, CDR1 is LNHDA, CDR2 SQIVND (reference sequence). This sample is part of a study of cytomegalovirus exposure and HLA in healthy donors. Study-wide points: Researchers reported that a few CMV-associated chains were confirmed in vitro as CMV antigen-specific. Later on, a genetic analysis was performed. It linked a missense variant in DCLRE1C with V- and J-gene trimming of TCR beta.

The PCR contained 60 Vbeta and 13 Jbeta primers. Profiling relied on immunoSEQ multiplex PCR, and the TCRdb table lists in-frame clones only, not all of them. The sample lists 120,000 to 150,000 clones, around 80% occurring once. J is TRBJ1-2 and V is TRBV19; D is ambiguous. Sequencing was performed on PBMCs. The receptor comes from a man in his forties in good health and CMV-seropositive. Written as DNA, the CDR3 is TGTGCCAGTAGTATTCTAGGCTATGGCTACACCTTC. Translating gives CASSILGYGYTF.